Reported below is one TCR beta chain. What it binds is not known. Repertoires were generated with immunoSEQ multiplex PCR, while TCRdb's copy carries only in-frame clones and drops some. Found here are about 36,000 clones, 70% to 85% of them singletons; the top ten hold 2.8%. Per germline, CDR1 LNHDA and CDR2 SQIVND (reference sequence). The CDR3 is 14 amino acids. Between the trimmed V and J ends, which lost 3 bases and 7 bases, there was a span of 13 bases. This sample was included in a study of CD4 T cells in relation to SARS-CoV-2 and coronaviruses. This clonotype was sampled from an adult with COVID-19. The chain is built from TRBV19 and TRBJ1-5; D may be TRBD1 (5 bases). Sequencing was performed on memory CD4+ T cells from PBMCs, cultured in vitro. CDR3 sequence: CASSIEGRAQPQHF. The CDR3 region has the DNA TGTGCCAGTAGTATTGAGGGCAGGGCACAGCCCCAGCATTTT.